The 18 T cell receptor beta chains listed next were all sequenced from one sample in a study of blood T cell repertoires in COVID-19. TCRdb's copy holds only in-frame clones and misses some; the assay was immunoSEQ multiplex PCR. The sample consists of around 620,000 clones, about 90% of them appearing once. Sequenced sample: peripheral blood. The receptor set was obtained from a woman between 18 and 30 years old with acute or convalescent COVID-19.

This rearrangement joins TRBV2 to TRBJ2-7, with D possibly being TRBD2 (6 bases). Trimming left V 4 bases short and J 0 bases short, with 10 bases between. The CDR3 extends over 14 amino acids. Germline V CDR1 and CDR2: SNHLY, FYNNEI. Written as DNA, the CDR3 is TGTGCCAGCAGTGGACTAGTTGGCTCCTACGAGCAGTACTTC. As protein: CASSGLVGSYEQYF. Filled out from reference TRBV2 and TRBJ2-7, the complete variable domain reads EPEVTQTPSHQVTQMGQEVILRCVPISNHLYFYWYRQILGQKVEFLVSFYNNEISEKSEIFDDQFSVERPDGSNFTLKIRSTKLEDSAMYFCASSGLVGSYEQYFGPGTRLTVT.

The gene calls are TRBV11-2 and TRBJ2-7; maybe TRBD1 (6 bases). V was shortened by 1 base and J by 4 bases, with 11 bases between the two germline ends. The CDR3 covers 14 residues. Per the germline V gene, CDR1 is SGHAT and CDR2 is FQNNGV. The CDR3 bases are TGTGCCAGCAGCTTAGCCGGGACACCTTACGAGCAGTACTTC. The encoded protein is CASSLAGTPYEQYF.

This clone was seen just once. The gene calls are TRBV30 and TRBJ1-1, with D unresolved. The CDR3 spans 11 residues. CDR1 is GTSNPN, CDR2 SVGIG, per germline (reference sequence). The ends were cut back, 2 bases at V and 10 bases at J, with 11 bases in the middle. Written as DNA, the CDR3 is TGTGCCTGGAGTCCGACACTGGGAGCTTTCTTT. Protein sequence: CAWSPTLGAFF.

This chain's CDR3 is CASSAGSEQFF. The DNA for the CDR3 is TGTGCCAGCAGCGCGGGTTCTGAGCAGTTCTTC. The J gene is TRBJ2-1, the V gene TRBV7-7, with D perhaps TRBD2 (5 bases). The CDR3 extends over 11 amino acids. V was trimmed by 5 bases and J by 9 bases, leaving 8 bases between them. Looked up from germline, CDR1 is SSHAT and CDR2 is FNYEAQ (reference sequence).

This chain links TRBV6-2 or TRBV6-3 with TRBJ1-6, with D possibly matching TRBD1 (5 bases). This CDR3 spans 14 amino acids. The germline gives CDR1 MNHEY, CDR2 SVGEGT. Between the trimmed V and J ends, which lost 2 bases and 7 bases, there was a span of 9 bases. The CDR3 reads CASSYAGRNSPLHF. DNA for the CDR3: TGTGCCAGCAGTTACGCAGGGAGGAATTCACCCCTCCACTTT.

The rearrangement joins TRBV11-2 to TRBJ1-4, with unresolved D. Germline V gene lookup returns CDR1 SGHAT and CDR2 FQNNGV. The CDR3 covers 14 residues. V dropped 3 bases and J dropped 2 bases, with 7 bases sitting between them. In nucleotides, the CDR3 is TGTGCCAGCAGCTTTAGTTCGACTAATGAAAAACTGTTTTTT. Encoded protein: CASSFSSTNEKLFF.

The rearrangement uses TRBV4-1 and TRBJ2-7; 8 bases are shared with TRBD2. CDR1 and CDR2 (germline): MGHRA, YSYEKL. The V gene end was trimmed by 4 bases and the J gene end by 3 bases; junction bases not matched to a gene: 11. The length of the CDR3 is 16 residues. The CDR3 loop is CASSRYTERGGYEQYF. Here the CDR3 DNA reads TGCGCCAGCAGCCGTTACACAGAACGGGGGGGCTACGAGCAGTACTTC.

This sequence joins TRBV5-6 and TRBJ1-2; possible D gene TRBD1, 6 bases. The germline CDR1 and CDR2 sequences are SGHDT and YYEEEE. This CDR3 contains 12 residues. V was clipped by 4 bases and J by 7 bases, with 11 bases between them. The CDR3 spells CASSPRTVGYTF. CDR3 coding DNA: TGTGCCAGCAGCCCTAGGACAGTTGGCTACACCTTC.

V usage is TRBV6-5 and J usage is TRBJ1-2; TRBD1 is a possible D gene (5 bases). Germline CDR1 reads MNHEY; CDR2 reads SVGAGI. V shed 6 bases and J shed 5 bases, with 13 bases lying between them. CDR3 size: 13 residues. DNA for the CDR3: TGTGCCAGCAGATTGACAGCCAATTATGGCTACACCTTC. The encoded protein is CASRLTANYGYTF.

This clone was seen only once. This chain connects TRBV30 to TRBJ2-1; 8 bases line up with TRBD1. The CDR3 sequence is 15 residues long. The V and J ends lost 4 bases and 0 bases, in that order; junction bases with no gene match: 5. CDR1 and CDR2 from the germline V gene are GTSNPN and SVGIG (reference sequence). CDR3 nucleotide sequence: TGTGCCTGGACCCAGGGGGCGCCCTCCTACAATGAGCAGTTCTTC. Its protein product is CAWTQGAPSYNEQFF.

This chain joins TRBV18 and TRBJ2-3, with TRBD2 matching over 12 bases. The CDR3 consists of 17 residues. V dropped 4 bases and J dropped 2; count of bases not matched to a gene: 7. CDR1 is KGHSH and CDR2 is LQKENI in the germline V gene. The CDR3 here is CASSRLLAGGSTDTQYF. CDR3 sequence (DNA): TGTGCCAGCTCACGCCTACTAGCGGGGGGATCCACAGATACGCAGTATTTT. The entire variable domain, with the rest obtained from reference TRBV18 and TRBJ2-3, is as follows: NAGVMQNPRHLVRRRGQEARLRCSPMKGHSHVYWYRQLPEEGLKFMVYLQKENIIDESGMPKERFSAEFPKEGPSILRIQQVVRGDSAAYFCASSRLLAGGSTDTQYFGPGTRLTVL.

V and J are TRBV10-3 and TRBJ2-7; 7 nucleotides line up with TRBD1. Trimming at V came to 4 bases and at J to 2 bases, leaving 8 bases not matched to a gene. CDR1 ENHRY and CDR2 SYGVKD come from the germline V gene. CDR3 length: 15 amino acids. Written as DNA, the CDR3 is TGTGCCATCAGTGCGTTGCAGGGGGTGACCTACGAGCAGTACTTC. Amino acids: CAISALQGVTYEQYF.

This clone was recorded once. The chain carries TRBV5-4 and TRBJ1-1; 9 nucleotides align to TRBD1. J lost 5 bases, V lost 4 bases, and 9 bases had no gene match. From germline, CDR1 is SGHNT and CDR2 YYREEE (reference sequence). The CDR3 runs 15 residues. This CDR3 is CASSPRTGASTEAFF. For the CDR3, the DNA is TGTGCCAGCAGCCCAAGGACAGGGGCGTCTACTGAAGCTTTCTTT. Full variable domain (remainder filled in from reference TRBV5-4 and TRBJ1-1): ETGVTQSPTHLIKTRGQQVTLRCSSQSGHNTVSWYQQALGQGPQFIFQYYREEENGRGNFPPRFSGLQFPNYSSELNVNALELDDSALYLCASSPRTGASTEAFFGQGTRLTVV.

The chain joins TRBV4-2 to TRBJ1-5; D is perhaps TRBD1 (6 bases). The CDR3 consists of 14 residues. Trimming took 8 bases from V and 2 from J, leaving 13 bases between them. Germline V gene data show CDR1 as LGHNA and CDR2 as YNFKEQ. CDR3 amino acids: CASATGRGNQPQHF. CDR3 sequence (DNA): TGTGCCAGCGCAACAGGGAGGGGCAATCAGCCCCAGCATTTT.

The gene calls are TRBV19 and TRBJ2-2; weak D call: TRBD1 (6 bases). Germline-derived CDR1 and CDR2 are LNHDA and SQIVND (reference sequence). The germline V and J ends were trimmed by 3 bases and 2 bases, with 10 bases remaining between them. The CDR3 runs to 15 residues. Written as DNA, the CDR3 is TGTGCCAGTAGTATTCAGGACAGAAACACCGGGGAGCTGTTTTTT. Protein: CASSIQDRNTGELFF.

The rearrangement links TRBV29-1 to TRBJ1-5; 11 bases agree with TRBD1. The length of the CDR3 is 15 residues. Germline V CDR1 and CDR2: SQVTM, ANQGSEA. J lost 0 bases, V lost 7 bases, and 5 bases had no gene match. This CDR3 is CSAGTGGDSNQPQHF. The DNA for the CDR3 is TGCAGCGCAGGGACAGGGGGGGATAGCAATCAGCCCCAGCATTTT.

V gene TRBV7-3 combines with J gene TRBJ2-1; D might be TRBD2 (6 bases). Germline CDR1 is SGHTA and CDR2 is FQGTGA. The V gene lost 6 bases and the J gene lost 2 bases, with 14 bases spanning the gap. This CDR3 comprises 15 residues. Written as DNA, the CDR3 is TGTGCCAGCAGGGGAGGCCGGGGAACCTACAATGAGCAGTTCTTC. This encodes CASRGGRGTYNEQFF.

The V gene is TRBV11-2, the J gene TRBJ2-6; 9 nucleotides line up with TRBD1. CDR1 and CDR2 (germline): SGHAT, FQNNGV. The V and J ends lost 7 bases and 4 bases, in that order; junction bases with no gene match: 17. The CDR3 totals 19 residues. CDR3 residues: CASTRFRDRVLGGANVLTF. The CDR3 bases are TGTGCCAGCACCCGTTTCCGGGACAGGGTGTTGGGCGGGGCCAACGTCCTGACTTTC.